This TCR beta chain comes out of a study of shared T cell receptors in the human thymus. This clone has more than one count but fewer than ten. Generated by immunoSEQ multiplex PCR, the TCRdb table keeps only in-frame clones and is missing some. The sample includes almost 550,000 clones, approximately 80% seen only once; the top ten take about 0.013%. V lost 6 bases, J lost 3 bases, and 2 bases stayed unmatched. The CDR3 sequence is 13 residues long. Germline CDR1 and CDR2: MNHEY and SMNVEV (reference sequence). The sample was also reused in another study, on human thymus T cells.

V and J are TRBV27 and TRBJ2-1; 7 bases are shared with TRBD1. The source material was thymocytes. This TCR was recovered from a boy in the first two years of life with a congenital heart defect. CDR3 bases: TGTGCCAGCAGCGGGGACAGCTACAATGAGCAGTTCTTC. Amino acid sequence: CASSGDSYNEQFF.